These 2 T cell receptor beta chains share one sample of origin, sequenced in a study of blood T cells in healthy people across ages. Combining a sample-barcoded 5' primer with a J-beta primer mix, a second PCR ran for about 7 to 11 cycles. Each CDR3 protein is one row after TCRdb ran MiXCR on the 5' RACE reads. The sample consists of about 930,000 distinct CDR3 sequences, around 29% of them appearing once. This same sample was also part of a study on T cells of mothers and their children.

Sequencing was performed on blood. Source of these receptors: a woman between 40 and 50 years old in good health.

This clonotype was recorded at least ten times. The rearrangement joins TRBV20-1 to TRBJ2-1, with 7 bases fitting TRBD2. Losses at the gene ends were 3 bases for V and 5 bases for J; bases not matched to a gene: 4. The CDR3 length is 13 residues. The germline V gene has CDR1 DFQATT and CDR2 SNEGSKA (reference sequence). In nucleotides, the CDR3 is TGCAGTGCTAGTTCTAGCGGCAACAATGAGCAGTTCTTC. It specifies CSASSSGNNEQFF.

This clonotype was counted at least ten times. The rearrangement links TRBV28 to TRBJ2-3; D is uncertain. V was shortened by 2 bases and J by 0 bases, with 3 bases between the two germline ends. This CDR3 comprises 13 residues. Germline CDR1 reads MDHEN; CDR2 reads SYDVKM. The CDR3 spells CASSLRSTDTQYF. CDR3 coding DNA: TGTGCCAGCAGTTTAAGGAGCACAGATACGCAGTATTTT.